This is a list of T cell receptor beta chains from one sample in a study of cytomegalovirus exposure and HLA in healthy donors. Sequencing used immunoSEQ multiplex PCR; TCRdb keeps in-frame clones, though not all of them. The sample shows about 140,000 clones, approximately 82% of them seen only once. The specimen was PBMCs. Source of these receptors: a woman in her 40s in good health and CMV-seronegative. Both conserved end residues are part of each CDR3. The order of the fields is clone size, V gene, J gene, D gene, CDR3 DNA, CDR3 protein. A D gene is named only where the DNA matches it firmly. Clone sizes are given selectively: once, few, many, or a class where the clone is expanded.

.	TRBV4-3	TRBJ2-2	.	TGCGCCAGCAGCCGGACGTCAGGGTTCGTCACCGGGGAGCTGTTTTTT	CASSRTSGFVTGELFF
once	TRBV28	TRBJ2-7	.	TGTGCCAGCAGTTTTCCAGTCGAGACTGACTCCTACGAGCAGTACTTC	CASSFPVETDSYEQYF
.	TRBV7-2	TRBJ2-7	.	TGTGCCAGCAGCTTAGGGGGGGGCGGCTCCTACGAGCAGTACTTC	CASSLGGGGSYEQYF
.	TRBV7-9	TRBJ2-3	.	TGTGCCAGTGGTAGCCCCCCGGATAACACAGATACGCAGTATTTT	CASGSPPDNTDTQYF
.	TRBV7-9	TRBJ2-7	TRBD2	TGTGCCAGCAGCTTAGCCAGCGGGAGTTCGTTTTGGGGCTACGAGCAGTACTTC	CASSLASGSSFWGYEQYF
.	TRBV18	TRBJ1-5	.	TGTGCCAGCTCACCACCCGGGGGAGGTAATCAGCCCCAGCATTTT	CASSPPGGGNQPQHF
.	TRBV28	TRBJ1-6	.	TGTGCCAGCAGGCGTCTGATCGGGGTCAACGATTCACCCCTCCACTTT	CASRRLIGVNDSPLHF
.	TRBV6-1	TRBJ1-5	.	TGTGCCAGCAGAAATAGACAGCGGGATCAGCCCCAGCATTTT	CASRNRQRDQPQHF
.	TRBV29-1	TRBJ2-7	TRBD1	TGCACCCCACCCCCGGGACAGGGTTCCTTCTACGAGCAGTACTTC	CTPPPGQGSFYEQYF
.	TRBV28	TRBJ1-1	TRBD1	TGTGCCAGCAGTGCACCAGGGGGCTTCACTGAAGCTTTCTTT	CASSAPGGFTEAFF
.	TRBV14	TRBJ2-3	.	TGTGCCAGCAGCCAAGCTCCCTGGCTAGCGCAGAGCACAGATACGCAGTATTTT	CASSQAPWLAQSTDTQYF
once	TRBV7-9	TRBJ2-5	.	TGTGCCAGCAGCTTAACCCAGGGGAGGGGGACCCAGTACTTC	CASSLTQGRGTQYF
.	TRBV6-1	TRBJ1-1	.	TGTGCCAGCAGTGAAGCTCTTTTCGCAGGAAAAGCTTTCTTT	CASSEALFAGKAFF
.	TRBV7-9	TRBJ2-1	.	TGTGCCAGCAGCTCTCCGACATACAATGAGCAGTTCTTC	CASSSPTYNEQFF
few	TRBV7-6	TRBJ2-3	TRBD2	TGTGCCAGCAGCTTAGCGAGCGCGGGAGAAGGTACAGATACGCAGTATTTT	CASSLASAGEGTDTQYF
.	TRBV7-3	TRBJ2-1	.	TGTGCCAGCAGCTCCGGGATTTATTATGAGCAGTTCTTC	CASSSGIYYEQFF
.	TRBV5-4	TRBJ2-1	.	TGTGCCAGCAGCTTATTAGAACCCTACAATGAGCAGTTCTTC	CASSLLEPYNEQFF
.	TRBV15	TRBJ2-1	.	TGTGCCACCGGGGGGTCCCTCGACGTTTACAATGAGCAGTTCTTC	CATGGSLDVYNEQFF